This T cell receptor (beta chain) was identified during a study of blood T cells in healthy people across ages (dated by TCRdb to about 2015). About the investigation overall: In model experiments, template switching captured about one uniquely barcoded TCR beta cDNA molecule for every two T cells. Two additional independent replicas of 1 million unique cDNA reads from the same blood draw were analyzed for two donors (one aged 18 to 30 and one aged 80 or older). To track age-related changes in TCR beta repertoire diversity, the study relied on deep sequencing normalized with unique cDNA molecular identifiers. The donors were divided into four age groups: young (average around 16 years), middle-aged (about 39), aged (around 67) and long-lived (about 80). To avoid experimental bias, donors of different ages were randomly spread across the sequencing lanes. Study-wide findings and limitations: The percentage of naive T cells measured by flow cytometry correlated strongly with observed TCR beta diversity. Bulk unsorted PBMC profiling prevented conclusive comparison of naive and antigen-experienced compartments. Estimates of total diversity from one million sequenced T cells were regarded as lower bounds and underestimates. As age increased, observed TCR beta diversity per million T cells dropped in a roughly linear way, and a significant reduction was already evident by age roughly 36. Because donor CMV infection status was unknown, age-related changes in expanded clonotypes were potentially confounded. The long-lived group showed more naive CD4+ T cells, fewer expanded clones and increased TCR diversity than the aged group, suggesting age selection.

For this clonotype: The antigen it recognizes is unknown. It has no much larger one-base neighbor in the sample; base qualities were not kept.

The 39 donors, aged roughly 6 to 100 years, were systemically healthy Caucasian individuals from Russia. Each donor gave around 9.8 milliliters of peripheral blood, collected into EDTA-treated Vacutainer tubes. Ficoll-Paque density-gradient centrifugation was used to isolate PBMCs, with at least 6 million obtained per sample. Trizol reagent was used to extract total RNA from the PBMCs, yielding at least 6 micrograms per sample. Naive CD45RAhigh/CD27high T cell percentages were measured by flow cytometry on a PBMC aliquot from every donor. The library was generated by 5' RACE. The instrument given in TCRdb is Illumina HiSeq 2500. The second PCR ran for roughly 6 to 11 cycles and used a J-beta primer mix along with a sample-barcoded 5' primer. A unique molecular identifier was introduced onto each TCR beta cDNA molecule by a template-switch 5' adaptor carrying 12 random nucleotides. At least 2.5 million CDR3-containing paired-end reads were obtained from each sample. The Mint cDNA synthesis kit, primed by a TRBC-specific oligonucleotide, was used to synthesize first-strand cDNA from all RNA. After uracil-DNA glycosylase treatment, a first 18-cycle PCR used universal primers M1SS and BC2_uni_R on all cDNA. The authors' pipeline ran thus. For normalization, 1 million high-quality reads, each with a distinct molecular identifier, were randomly selected from each sample. Instead of being binned into consensus sequences, reads that shared molecular identifiers were thrown out. CDR3 identification, clonotype clustering and error correction used MiTCR with a Q25 quality threshold and the strictest error-elimination algorithm. A nonparametric unseen species model with Euler transformation was used to estimate lower-bound total TCR beta diversity. TCRdb reanalyzed the raw reads on its own, using fastp at Q25 for trimming and MiXCR for clone calling, and kept in-frame beta chains. Each entry is one CDR3 protein sequence, shown with its most common DNA and genes. For this entry, the V and J calls and clone size follow TCRdb and not the study's own pipeline. Counted in this sample were roughly 860,000 distinct CDR3 sequences; around 62% of them appeared once. The ten largest clones add up to 28% of the sample.

The sequenced material came from blood. The receptor was isolated from a man aged 25 to 45 in good health.

In nucleotide form, the sequence is TGCGCCAGCAGCTTATCGGGGGCAGCTAATGAAAAACTGTTTTTT. Translated, this gives CASSLSGAANEKLFF. The sequence joins TRBV5-1 to TRBJ1-4, and the D gene may be TRBD1, 6 bases matching. Including the terminal cysteine and phenylalanine, the CDR3 comprises 15 residues. CDR3 DNA only is kept here, 45 bases in frame from base 1. From a lookup of the germline V gene, CDR1 and CDR2 are SGHRS and YFSETQ. V and J lose 2 bases and 3 bases, and a span of 11 bases separates them.